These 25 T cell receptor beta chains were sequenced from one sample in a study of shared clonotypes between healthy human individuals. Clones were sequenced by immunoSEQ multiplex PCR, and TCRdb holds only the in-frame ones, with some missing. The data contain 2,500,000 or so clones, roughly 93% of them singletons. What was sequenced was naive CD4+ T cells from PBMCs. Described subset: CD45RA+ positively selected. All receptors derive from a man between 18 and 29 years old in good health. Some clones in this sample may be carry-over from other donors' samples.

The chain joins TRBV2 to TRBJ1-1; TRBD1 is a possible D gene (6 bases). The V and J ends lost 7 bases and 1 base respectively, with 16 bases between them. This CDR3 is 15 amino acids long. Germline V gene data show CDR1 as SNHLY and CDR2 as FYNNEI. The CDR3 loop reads CASIPIYRENTEAFF. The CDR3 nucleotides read TGTGCCAGCATTCCGATCTACAGGGAGAACACTGAAGCTTTCTTT. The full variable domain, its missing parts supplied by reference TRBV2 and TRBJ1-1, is EPEVTQTPSHQVTQMGQEVILRCVPISNHLYFYWYRQILGQKVEFLVSFYNNEISEKSEIFDDQFSVERPDGSNFTLKIRSTKLEDSAMYFCASIPIYRENTEAFFGQGTRLTVV.

Written as DNA, the CDR3 is TGTGCCAGCAGCCCCGGTAGACTAGGGGTGGGTTATGAGCAGTTCTTC. Translating it yields CASSPGRLGVGYEQFF. The chain carries TRBV7-2 and TRBJ2-1, with a weak D call TRBD2 (6 bases). With 5 bases removed from V and 8 bases from J, the gap between germline ends came to 22 bases. Germline V gene data show CDR1 as SGHTA and CDR2 as FQGNSA. The length of the CDR3 is 16 residues.

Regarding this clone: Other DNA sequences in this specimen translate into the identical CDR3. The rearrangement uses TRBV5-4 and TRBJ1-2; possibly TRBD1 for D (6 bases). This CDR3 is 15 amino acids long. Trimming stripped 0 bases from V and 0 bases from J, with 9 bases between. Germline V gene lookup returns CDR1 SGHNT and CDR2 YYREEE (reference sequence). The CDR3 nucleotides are TGTGCCAGCAGCTTGGGAGGGGGTACTAACTATGGCTACACCTTC. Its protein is CASSLGGGTNYGYTF.

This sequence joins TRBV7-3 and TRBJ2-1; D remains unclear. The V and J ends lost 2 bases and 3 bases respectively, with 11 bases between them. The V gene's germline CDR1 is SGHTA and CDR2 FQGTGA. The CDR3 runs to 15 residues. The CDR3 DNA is TGTGCCAGCAGCTTATTAATTTCCGACTACAATGAGCAGTTCTTC. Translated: CASSLLISDYNEQFF.

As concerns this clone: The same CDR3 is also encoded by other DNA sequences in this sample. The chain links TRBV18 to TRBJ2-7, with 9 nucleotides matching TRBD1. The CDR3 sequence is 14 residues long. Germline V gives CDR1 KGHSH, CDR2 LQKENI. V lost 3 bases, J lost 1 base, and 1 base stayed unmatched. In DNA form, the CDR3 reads TGTGCCAGCTCACCGGGGACAGGGTCCTACGAGCAGTACTTC. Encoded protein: CASSPGTGSYEQYF.

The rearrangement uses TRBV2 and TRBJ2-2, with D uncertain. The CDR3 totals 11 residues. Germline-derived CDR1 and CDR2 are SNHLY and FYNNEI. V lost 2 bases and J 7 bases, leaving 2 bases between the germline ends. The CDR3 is CASSEYGELFF. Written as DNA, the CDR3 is TGTGCCAGCAGTGAATACGGGGAGCTGTTTTTT.

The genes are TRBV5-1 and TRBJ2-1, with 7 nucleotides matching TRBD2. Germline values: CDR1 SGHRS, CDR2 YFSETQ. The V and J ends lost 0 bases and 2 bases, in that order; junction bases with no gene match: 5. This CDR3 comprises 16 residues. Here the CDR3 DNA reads TGCGCCAGCAGCTTGGGCGGGGGAATGGCCTACAATGAGCAGTTCTTC. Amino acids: CASSLGGGMAYNEQFF.

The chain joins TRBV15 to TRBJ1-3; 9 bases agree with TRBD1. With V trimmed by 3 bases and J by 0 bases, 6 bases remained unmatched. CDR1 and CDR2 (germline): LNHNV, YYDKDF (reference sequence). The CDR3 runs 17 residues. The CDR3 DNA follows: TGTGCCACCAGCAGGGACAGGGGACAGAGCTCTGGAAACACCATATATTTT. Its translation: CATSRDRGQSSGNTIYF.

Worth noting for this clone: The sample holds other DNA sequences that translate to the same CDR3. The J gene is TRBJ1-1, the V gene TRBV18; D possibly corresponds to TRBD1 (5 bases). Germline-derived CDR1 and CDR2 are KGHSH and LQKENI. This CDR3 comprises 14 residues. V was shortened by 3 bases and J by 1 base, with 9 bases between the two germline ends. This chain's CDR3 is CASSPSGGNTEAFF. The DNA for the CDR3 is TGTGCCAGCTCACCCAGCGGGGGGAACACTGAAGCTTTCTTT.

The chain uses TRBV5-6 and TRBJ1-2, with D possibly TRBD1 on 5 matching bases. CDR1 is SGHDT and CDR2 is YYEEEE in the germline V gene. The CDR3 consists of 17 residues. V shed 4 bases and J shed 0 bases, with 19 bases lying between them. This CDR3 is CASSPGTRQSSNYGYTF. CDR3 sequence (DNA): TGTGCCAGCAGCCCAGGGACCCGACAGAGCTCTAACTATGGCTACACCTTC.

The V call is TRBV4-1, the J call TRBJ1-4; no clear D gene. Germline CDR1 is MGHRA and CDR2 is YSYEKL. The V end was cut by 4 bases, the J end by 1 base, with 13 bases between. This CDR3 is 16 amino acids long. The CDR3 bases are TGCGCCAGCAGCCGAGGACCCTTGGTAACTAATGAAAAACTGTTTTTT. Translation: CASSRGPLVTNEKLFF.

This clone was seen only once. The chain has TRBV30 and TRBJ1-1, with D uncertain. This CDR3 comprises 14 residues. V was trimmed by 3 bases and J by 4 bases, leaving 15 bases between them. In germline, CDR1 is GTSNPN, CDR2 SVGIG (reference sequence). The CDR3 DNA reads TGTGCCTGGAGGAGCGGGGAGCGGGGCACTGAAGCTTTCTTT. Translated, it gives CAWRSGERGTEAFF. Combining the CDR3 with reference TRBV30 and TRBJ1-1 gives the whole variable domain SQTIHQWPATLVQPVGSPLSLECTVEGTSNPNLYWYRQAAGRGLQLLFYSVGIGQISSEVPQNLSASRPQDRQFILSSKKLLLSDSGFYLCAWRSGERGTEAFFGQGTRLTVV.

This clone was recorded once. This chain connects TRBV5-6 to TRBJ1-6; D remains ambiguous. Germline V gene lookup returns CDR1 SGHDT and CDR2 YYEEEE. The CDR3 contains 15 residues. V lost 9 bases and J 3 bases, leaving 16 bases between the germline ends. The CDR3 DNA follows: TGTGCCACCCGTACCCGTCGGGACTATAATTCACCCCTCCACTTT. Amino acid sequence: CATRTRRDYNSPLHF.

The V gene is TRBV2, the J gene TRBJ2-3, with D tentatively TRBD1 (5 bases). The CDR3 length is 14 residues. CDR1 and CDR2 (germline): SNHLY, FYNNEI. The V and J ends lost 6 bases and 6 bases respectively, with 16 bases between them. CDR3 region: CASSPNLPGDTQYF. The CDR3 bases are TGTGCCAGCAGCCCAAATTTACCAGGGGATACGCAGTATTTT.

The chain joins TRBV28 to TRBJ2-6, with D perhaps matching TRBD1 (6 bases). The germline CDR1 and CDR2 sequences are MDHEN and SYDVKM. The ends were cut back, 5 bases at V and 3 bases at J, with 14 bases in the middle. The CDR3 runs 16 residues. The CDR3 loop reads CASSQGQSGGANVLTF. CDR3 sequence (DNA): TGTGCCAGCAGTCAAGGACAGTCCGGTGGGGCCAACGTCCTGACTTTC.

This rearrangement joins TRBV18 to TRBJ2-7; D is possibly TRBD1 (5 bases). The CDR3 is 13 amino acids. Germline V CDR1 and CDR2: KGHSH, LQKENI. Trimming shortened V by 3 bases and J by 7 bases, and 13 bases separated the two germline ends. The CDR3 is CASSPQSGWEQYF. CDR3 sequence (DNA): TGTGCCAGCTCACCTCAATCAGGGTGGGAGCAGTACTTC.

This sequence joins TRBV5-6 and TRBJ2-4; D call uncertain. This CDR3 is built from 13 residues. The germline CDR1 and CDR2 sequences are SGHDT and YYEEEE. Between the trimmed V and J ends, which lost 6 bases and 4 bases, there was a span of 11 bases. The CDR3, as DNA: TGTGCCAGCACTTCGTTGGGGAAAAACATTCAGTACTTC. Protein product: CASTSLGKNIQYF.

CDR3 amino acids: CASSLSVSGGVGELFF. CDR3 DNA sequence: TGTGCCAGCAGCTTAAGCGTATCAGGGGGCGTCGGGGAGCTGTTTTTT. V usage is TRBV7-3 and J usage is TRBJ2-2; 8 nucleotides match TRBD1. Germline lookup yields CDR1 SGHTA and CDR2 FQGTGA. Losses at the gene ends were 1 base for V and 7 bases for J; bases not matched to a gene: 8. The CDR3 contains 16 residues.

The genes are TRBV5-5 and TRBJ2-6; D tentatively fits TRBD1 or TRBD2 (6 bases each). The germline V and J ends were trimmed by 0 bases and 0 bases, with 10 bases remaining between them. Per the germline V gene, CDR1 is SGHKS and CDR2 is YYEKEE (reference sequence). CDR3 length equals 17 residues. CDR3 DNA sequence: TGTGCCAGCAGCTTGGCTGGGGGGCGCTCTGGGGCCAACGTCCTGACTTTC. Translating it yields CASSLAGGRSGANVLTF.

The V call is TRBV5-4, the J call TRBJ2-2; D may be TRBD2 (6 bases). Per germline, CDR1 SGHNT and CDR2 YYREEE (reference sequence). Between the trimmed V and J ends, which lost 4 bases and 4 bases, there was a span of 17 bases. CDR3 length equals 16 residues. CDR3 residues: CASSPSSGALTGELFF. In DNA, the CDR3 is TGTGCCAGCAGCCCCTCTTCGGGAGCCCTCACCGGGGAGCTGTTTTTT.

The CDR3 nucleotides read TGTGCCAGCTCATCGGACAGGGTATCCTACAATGAGCAGTTCTTC. Protein: CASSSDRVSYNEQFF. This chain connects TRBV18 to TRBJ2-1; TRBD1 matches 8 bases. In germline, CDR1 is KGHSH, CDR2 LQKENI. After removal of 5 bases from V and 1 base from J, the junction contained 4 bases not matched to a gene. The CDR3 is 15 amino acids.

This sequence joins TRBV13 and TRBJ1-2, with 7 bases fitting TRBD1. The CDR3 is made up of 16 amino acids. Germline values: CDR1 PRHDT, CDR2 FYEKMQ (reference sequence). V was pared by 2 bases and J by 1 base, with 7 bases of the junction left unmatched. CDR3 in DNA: TGTGCCAGCAGCTTAATTGCGAGACAGGGTAACTATGGCTACACCTTC. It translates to CASSLIARQGNYGYTF.

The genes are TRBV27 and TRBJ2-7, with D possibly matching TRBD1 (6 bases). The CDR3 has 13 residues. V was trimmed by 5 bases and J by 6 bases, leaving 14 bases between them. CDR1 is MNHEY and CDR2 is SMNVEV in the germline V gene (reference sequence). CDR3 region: CASSTHYRAEQYF. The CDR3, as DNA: TGTGCCAGCAGTACCCACTACAGGGCCGAGCAGTACTTC.

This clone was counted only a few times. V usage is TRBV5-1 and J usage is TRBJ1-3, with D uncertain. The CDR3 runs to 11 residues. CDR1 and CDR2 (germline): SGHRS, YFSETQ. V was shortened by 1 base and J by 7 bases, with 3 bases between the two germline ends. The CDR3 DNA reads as TGCGCCAGCAGCTTGCCTAACACCATATATTTT. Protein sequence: CASSLPNTIYF.

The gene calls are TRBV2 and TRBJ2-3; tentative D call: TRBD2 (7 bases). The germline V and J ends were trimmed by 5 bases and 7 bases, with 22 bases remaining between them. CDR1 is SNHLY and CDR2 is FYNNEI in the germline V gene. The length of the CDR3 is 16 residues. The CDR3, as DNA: TGTGCCAGCAGTATTTTTTGGTCGGGGGGCGGGAATACGCAGTATTTT. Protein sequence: CASSIFWSGGGNTQYF.